Shown below are 24 T cell receptor beta chains from a single sample sequenced in a study of T-cell memory formation after mild COVID-19. TCRdb passed the 5' RACE reads through MiXCR, listing each CDR3 protein once. Among about 560,000 distinct CDR3 sequences listed, approximately 19% were seen once. The sample taken for sequencing was PBMCs or a T cell subset sorted from them (not recorded which). The source is an adult woman who had mild COVID-19 (a few samples of this study predate the infection). Cell type and time point are not known.

This clonotype turned up a few times. The rearrangement links TRBV7-9 to TRBJ2-7, with D maybe TRBD1 (5 bases). The CDR3 length is 13 residues. V dropped 6 bases and J dropped 4 bases, with 13 bases sitting between them. Germline V lookup: CDR1 SEHNR, CDR2 FQNEAQ (reference sequence). The CDR3 spells CASRKKDTYEQYF. The DNA for the CDR3 is TGTGCCAGCAGAAAGAAGGACACTTACGAGCAGTACTTC.

The V call is TRBV5-6, the J call TRBJ1-1; a possible D gene is TRBD1 (5 bases). Germline values: CDR1 SGHDT, CDR2 YYEEEE. Trimming cost V 1 base and J 0 bases, with 7 bases left between them. This CDR3 region has 14 residues. The CDR3 region has the DNA TGTGCCAGCAGCTTGAACAGGATGAACACTGAAGCTTTCTTT. Amino acids: CASSLNRMNTEAFF.

V gene TRBV29-1 combines with J gene TRBJ1-4; D is unresolved. CDR3 length: 14 residues. Germline lookup yields CDR1 SQVTM and CDR2 ANQGSEA. Trimming took 4 bases from V and 10 from J, leaving 19 bases between them. Written as DNA, the CDR3 is TGCAGCGTTGCCCCGGACCGGTCGTGGGGAAAACTGTTTTTT. It encodes CSVAPDRSWGKLFF.

The chain couples TRBV7-2 to TRBJ2-7, with 8 positions matching TRBD2. Germline-derived CDR1 and CDR2 are SGHTA and FQGNSA. Trimming took 6 bases from V and 2 from J; bases not matched to a gene: 9. This CDR3 is built from 15 residues. The DNA for the CDR3 is TGTGCCAGCAGATTCGCCCGGGGGGGGGCCTACGAGCAGTACTTC. Its protein is CASRFARGGAYEQYF. Based on the CDR3 plus reference TRBV7-2 and TRBJ2-7, the full variable domain is GAGVSQSPSNKVTEKGKDVELRCDPISGHTALYWYRQSLGQGLEFLIYFQGNSAPDKSGLPSDRFSAERTGGSVSTLTIQRTQQEDSAVYLCASRFARGGAYEQYFGPGTRLTVT.

The chain recombines TRBV5-1 with TRBJ2-7; D gene ambiguous. The V and J ends lost 0 bases and 0 bases respectively, with 10 bases between them. Germline values: CDR1 SGHRS, CDR2 YFSETQ. The CDR3 consists of 15 residues. The CDR3 DNA sequence: TGCGCCAGCAGCTTGGAGGTTTTGGGCTCCTACGAGCAGTACTTC. Protein product: CASSLEVLGSYEQYF.

This clonotype has ten or more counts. J is TRBJ2-7 and V is TRBV7-9; 11 nucleotides match TRBD2. The germline CDR1 and CDR2 sequences are SEHNR and FQNEAQ (reference sequence). The V and J ends lost 3 bases and 5 bases, in that order; junction bases with no gene match: 9. The CDR3 totals 16 residues. The DNA for the CDR3 is TGTGCCAGCAGCTTGGGTAGCGGGAGGGCCGTGGACGAGCAGTACTTC. Its translation is CASSLGSGRAVDEQYF. The variable domain in full, completed from reference TRBV7-9 and TRBJ2-7, reads DTGVSQNPRHKITKRGQNVTFRCDPISEHNRLYWYRQTLGQGPEFLTYFQNEAQLEKSRLLSDRFSAERPKGSFSTLEIQRTEQGDSAMYLCASSLGSGRAVDEQYFGPGTRLTVT.

In this sample, this clonotype turned up many times. The rearrangement uses TRBV7-9 and TRBJ2-7; D unclear. This CDR3 has 14 residues. Germline assignment: CDR1 SEHNR and CDR2 FQNEAQ (reference sequence). Trimming cost V 7 bases and J 2 bases, with 15 bases left between them. Here the CDR3 reads CASTPGQGPYEQYF. The CDR3 coding sequence is TGTGCCAGCACTCCGGGCCAAGGCCCCTACGAGCAGTACTTC.

This clonotype was found a few times. The genes are TRBV6-5 and TRBJ1-6; D gene ambiguous. The CDR3 extends over 12 amino acids. Germline V lookup: CDR1 MNHEY, CDR2 SVGAGI. V shed 6 bases and J shed 9 bases, with 9 bases lying between them. CDR3 sequence (DNA): TGTGCCAGCAGGGGAGCCCCTTCACCCCTCCACTTT. The encoded protein is CASRGAPSPLHF.

The rearrangement uses TRBV2 and TRBJ2-1, with 10 nucleotides matching TRBD1. V lost 6 bases, J lost 7 bases, and 9 bases stayed unmatched. There are 15 residues in the CDR3. CDR1 is SNHLY and CDR2 is FYNNEI in the germline V gene. The CDR3 DNA reads as TGTGCCAGCAGCCCCGACAGGGGGCATACGAATGAGCAGTTCTTC. It yields the protein CASSPDRGHTNEQFF.

The DNA for the CDR3 is TGCGCCAGCTTCCTTGCGGGACAGGGATACAATGAGCAGTTCTTC. Translating it yields CASFLAGQGYNEQFF. V and J are TRBV5-1 and TRBJ2-1; TRBD1 matches 9 bases. This CDR3 spans 15 amino acids. V was pared by 7 bases and J by 4 bases, with 9 bases of the junction left unmatched. Germline loops: CDR1 SGHRS, CDR2 YFSETQ.

V and J are TRBV12-3 or TRBV12-4 and TRBJ1-1, with no clear D. The germline V and J ends were trimmed by 2 bases and 4 bases, with 14 bases remaining between them. The CDR3 covers 15 residues. CDR3 protein: CASSLYGVGLTEAFF. CDR3 nucleotide sequence: TGTGCCAGCAGTTTATACGGGGTGGGCCTCACTGAAGCTTTCTTT.

This clonotype was seen more than once but under ten times. The J gene is TRBJ1-5, the V gene TRBV5-6; D gene ambiguous. Germline lookup yields CDR1 SGHDT and CDR2 YYEEEE. V lost 1 base to trimming and J lost 1 base, with 6 bases between them. The CDR3 has 14 residues. This CDR3 reads CASSLRRSNQPQHF. As DNA, the CDR3 is TGTGCCAGCAGCTTGCGGAGGAGCAATCAGCCCCAGCATTTT. The whole variable domain, remainder taken from reference TRBV5-6 and TRBJ1-5, is DAGVTQSPTHLIKTRGQQVTLRCSPKSGHDTVSWYQQALGQGPQFIFQYYEEEERQRGNFPDRFSGHQFPNYSSELNVNALLLGDSALYLCASSLRRSNQPQHFGDGTRLSIL.

There are a few counts of this clonotype. The V call is TRBV24-1, the J call TRBJ1-2, with no clear D. Germline loops: CDR1 KGHDR, CDR2 SFDVKD. Trimming stripped 2 bases from V and 3 bases from J, with 12 bases between. The CDR3 is 15 amino acids. This CDR3 reads CATSDSKGKYYGYTF. DNA of the CDR3: TGTGCCACCAGTGATTCCAAGGGAAAGTACTATGGCTACACCTTC.

V gene TRBV18 combines with J gene TRBJ2-5; no firm D call. From germline, CDR1 is KGHSH and CDR2 LQKENI. Trimming removed 3 bases at V and 3 bases at J, with 14 bases between. The CDR3 contains 15 residues. The CDR3 coding sequence is TGTGCCAGCTCACCGGTAGACACTTTCGAAGAGACCCAGTACTTC. Protein product: CASSPVDTFEETQYF.

The table lists this clonotype with a few counts. The V gene is TRBV7-3, the J gene TRBJ2-2; D remains ambiguous. The CDR3 spans 13 residues. From germline, CDR1 is SGHTA and CDR2 FQGTGA. V lost 8 bases and J lost 0, with 7 bases in between. The DNA of the CDR3 is TGTGCCAGCCAGTTTTCGAACACCGGGGAGCTGTTTTTT. Its translation is CASQFSNTGELFF.

The chain is built from TRBV5-6 and TRBJ2-5; D is ambiguous. There are 15 residues in the CDR3. V was clipped by 0 bases and J by 3 bases, with 12 bases between them. The germline gives CDR1 SGHDT, CDR2 YYEEEE. CDR3 DNA: TGTGCCAGCAGCTTGGCCAGGCAGGCAAAAGAGACCCAGTACTTC. Translated, it gives CASSLARQAKETQYF.

V gene TRBV12-3 or TRBV12-4 combines with J gene TRBJ1-1, with D perhaps TRBD1 (6 bases). V lost 6 bases to trimming and J lost 0 bases, with 11 bases between them. The CDR3 consists of 14 residues. The CDR3 coding sequence is TGTGCCAGCAGCCAATACAGGGTGAACACTGAAGCTTTCTTT. This encodes CASSQYRVNTEAFF.

The chain recombines TRBV11-2 with TRBJ2-3, with unresolved D. This CDR3 contains 14 residues. CDR1 and CDR2 (germline): SGHAT, FQNNGV. Trimming removed 4 bases at V and 1 base at J, with 9 bases between. The CDR3 protein is CASSSTTGTDTQYF. Here the CDR3 DNA reads TGTGCCAGCAGCTCGACGACCGGCACAGATACGCAGTATTTT.

This clonotype turned up a few times. The J gene is TRBJ1-3, the V gene TRBV5-1; D uncertain. Germline V gives CDR1 SGHRS, CDR2 YFSETQ. V gave up 0 bases and J gave up 0 bases, with 10 bases separating them. CDR3 length equals 16 residues. CDR3 coding DNA: TGCGCCAGCAGCTTGGGCACCGGACGCTCTGGAAACACCATATATTTT. Residues: CASSLGTGRSGNTIYF.

This clonotype was detected ten times or more. The chain recombines TRBV7-9 with TRBJ2-1; 8 bases fit TRBD1. CDR1 is SEHNR and CDR2 is FQNEAQ in the germline V gene (reference sequence). Losses at the gene ends were 5 bases for V and 5 bases for J; bases not matched to a gene: 2. CDR3 size: 13 residues. CDR3 DNA: TGTGCCAGCAGCGGACAGGGTAACAATGAGCAGTTCTTC. Its protein is CASSGQGNNEQFF.

This clonotype was picked up many times. The rearrangement links TRBV5-1 to TRBJ2-7, with 9 bases identical to TRBD1. CDR1 and CDR2 (germline): SGHRS, YFSETQ. V lost 5 bases and J lost 2; bases outside the gene matches: 11. The CDR3 totals 16 residues. The CDR3 sequence is CASSSLTGGPTYEQYF. The CDR3 bases are TGCGCCAGCAGTTCCCTCACAGGGGGCCCAACCTACGAGCAGTACTTC.

This clonotype was found a few times. The chain joins TRBV11-2 to TRBJ1-1; D is uncertain. The V end was cut by 3 bases, the J end by 1 base, with 6 bases between. Germline CDR1 reads SGHAT; CDR2 reads FQNNGV. The CDR3 covers 13 residues. As DNA, the CDR3 is TGTGCCAGCAGCTTGAAACCGAACACTGAAGCTTTCTTT. Its protein product is CASSLKPNTEAFF.

The rearrangement links TRBV12-3 or TRBV12-4 to TRBJ2-7, with TRBD2 as a possible D gene (7 bases). The CDR3 runs to 15 residues. Deletions cut 6 bases from V and 0 bases from J, with 15 bases between. CDR3 loop: CASSSRGGDSYEQYF. Here the CDR3 DNA reads TGTGCCAGCAGCTCCAGGGGAGGGGACTCCTACGAGCAGTACTTC.

This clonotype was observed many times. The V call is TRBV7-9, the J call TRBJ1-1; D remains ambiguous. Trimming removed 5 bases from V and 0 bases from J, with 7 bases in between. Germline CDR1 and CDR2: SEHNR and FQNEAQ (reference sequence). CDR3 size: 13 residues. CDR3 DNA sequence: TGTGCCAGCAGCGCTCCCATGAACACTGAAGCTTTCTTT. It encodes CASSAPMNTEAFF.